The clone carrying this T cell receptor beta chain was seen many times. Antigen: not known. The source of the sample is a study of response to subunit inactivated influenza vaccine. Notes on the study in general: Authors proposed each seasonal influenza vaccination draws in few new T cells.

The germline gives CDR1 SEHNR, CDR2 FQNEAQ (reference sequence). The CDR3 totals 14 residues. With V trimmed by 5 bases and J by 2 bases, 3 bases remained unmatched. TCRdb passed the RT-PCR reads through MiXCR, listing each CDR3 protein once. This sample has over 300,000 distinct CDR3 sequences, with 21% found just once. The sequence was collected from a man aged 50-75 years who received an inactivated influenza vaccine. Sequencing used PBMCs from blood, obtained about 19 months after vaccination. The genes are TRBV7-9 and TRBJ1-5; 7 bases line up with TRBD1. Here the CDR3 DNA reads TGTGCCAGCAGCAACACAGGGGGCAATCAGCCCCAGCATTTT. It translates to CASSNTGGNQPQHF.